This T cell receptor beta chain was found in a study of T cells in Graves' hyperthyroidism and ophthalmopathy (dated by TCRdb to about 2019). With respect to the entire study: Peripheral blood samples were taken at initial diagnosis, before any treatment was given. The roughly 100 discovery patients were divided at random into training and test sets in a 7:3 ratio. Prospective prediction of ophthalmopathy was tested in an independent validation cohort of 18 to 20 hyperthyroidism patients and some 17 patients who later progressed to ophthalmopathy. TCR V-J signatures able to tell the groups apart were searched for in a discovery cohort of 95 or so patients, of whom 43 had Graves' ophthalmopathy and roughly 58 had stable Graves' hyperthyroidism. After blood sampling, hyperthyroidism patients were treated with methimazole at a starting dose of 30 mg daily, and ophthalmopathy patients were treated with high-dose intravenous methylprednisolone. Thyroid tissue and blood T-cell repertoires from several Graves' hyperthyroidism patients were also compared in the study. According to the paper, TCR Vbeta CDR3 sequencing was carried out on more than 120 peripheral blood samples, which came from under 50 ophthalmopathy, around 74 hyperthyroidism and approximately 17 progressor patients. On the study overall, not on this receptor specifically: Sample size was not statistically predetermined, and investigators were not blinded to group allocation. A model built on a 13 V-J signature distinguished ophthalmopathy from stable hyperthyroidism, reaching about 89% sensitivity and under 84% specificity in cross-validation and 80%/75% in testing. In validation, the model predicted progression to ophthalmopathy a median of around six months before onset, with over 60% sensitivity and around 76% specificity. Most expanded thyroid clonotypes (frequency above 0.001) were also found in blood, which suggests that blood repertoires may mirror thyroid immune responses.

According to the germline V gene, CDR1 reads MNHNS and CDR2 reads SASEGT. V is reduced by 5 bases and J by 1 base, leaving a spacing of 3 bases between them. From cysteine to phenylalanine, the CDR3 is 11 amino acids long. Just CDR3 DNA is preserved here, 33 bases in frame from base 1. The TCR beta CDR3 regions were amplified from RNA transcripts. For the first round of RT-PCR on the TCR CDR3, the HTBI primer set was used together with the Qiagen OneStep RT-PCR kit. A second multiplex PCR round built the libraries, followed by size selection and purification. Paired-end sequencing of the libraries was performed with 100 bp reads on an Illumina HiSeq2000. For the original study's pipeline: SOAPnuke was used to process the raw data, throwing out any read that contained adapters or uncalled bases, had a mean Phred below 15, or lacked an exact constant-primer or identifier match. High-quality paired reads were merged with COPE v1.2.5, and unique nucleotide sequences were defined as clonotypes. MiTCR v1.1 was used to align clonotypes to the IMGT TRBV, TRBD and TRBJ reference segments. Analysis was restricted to V-J combinations with a frequency above 0.0001, which covered about 99% of repertoires. The TCS score was defined as F50 (clonal expansion) divided by E x V (chaos), with BLOSUM62-based TCRdist calculated between CDR3 peptides within each V-J. Welch's t-statistics and random forest reduced approximately 520 V-J features to roughly 13, which were used in a naive Bayes classifier (R e1071). TCRdb reran the public reads through fastp at Q25 and MiXCR, keeping productive beta chains. CDR3 protein duplicates are merged, each entry listing the most common genes and DNA. The V and J calls were determined by TCRdb, not by the authors. In all, the sample holds more than 150,000 distinct CDR3 sequences, and about 18% of those were seen once. Jointly, the top ten make up 25% to 30% of the sample.

This clonotype occurred many times. Its recognized antigen is unknown. No base qualities exist here, and no much larger clone lies one base off it. Stable Graves' hyperthyroidism was defined as no progression to ophthalmopathy during 18 months of follow-up. Hyperthyroidism patients were newly diagnosed, with disease duration under 2 months, and aged 18 to 65 years. Any patient with an uncontrolled infection, another autoimmune disease, pregnancy or lactation was excluded. Diagnoses were established on the basis of clinical symptoms, serum thyroxine and TRAb, thyroid ultrasound, and orbital computed tomography. Ficoll-Paque density gradient centrifugation was used to isolate PBMCs from around 10 ml of fresh peripheral blood. Total RNA was extracted with Trizol reagent, and quality was checked on an Agilent 2100 Bioanalyzer.

This chain is built from TRBV6-1 and TRBJ2-7, with the D gene too uncertain to name. The receptor comes from a woman aged 50 to 60 with Graves' hyperthyroidism. Material for sequencing was blood. The nucleotide sequence reads as follows: TGTGCCAGCAGTCGATCCTACGAGCAGTACTTC. Its translation reads: CASSRSYEQYF.